Listed below are T cell receptor beta chains from one sample, sequenced in a study of cytomegalovirus exposure and HLA in healthy donors. Using immunoSEQ multiplex PCR, the repertoire was profiled, and TCRdb retains in-frame clones only, with some absent. The data show around 200,000 clones, with around 90% seen just once and 2.9% held by the top ten. Sequencing was carried out using PBMCs. These receptors all stem from a young woman in good health and CMV-seronegative. Both conserved end residues are part of each CDR3. The D gene is left open where the match is weak. The listing skips clone size in some rows; elsewhere it reads once, few, many or a size class.

D	J	size	V	DNA	CDR3
TRBD1	TRBJ1-5	.	TRBV27	TGTGCCAGCAGTTTCAGGGGGGGCAATCAGCCCCAGCATTTT	CASSFRGGNQPQHF
.	TRBJ1-2	few	TRBV9	TGTGCCAGCAGCTTATATACTAATGGCTACACCTTC	CASSLYTNGYTF
.	TRBJ2-5	.	TRBV28	TGTGCCAGCAGTCCTCGCCTTTCGGGAGAGACCCAGTACTTC	CASSPRLSGETQYF
.	TRBJ1-2	.	TRBV19	TGTGCCAGTACCCTCTTGACAGGCCATGGCTACACCTTC	CASTLLTGHGYTF
TRBD1	TRBJ2-1	.	TRBV5-6	TGTGCCAGCAGTCCCTTAGGGGGCGTGCGCACCCGACTGCCTGAGCAGTTCTTC	CASSPLGGVRTRLPEQFF
TRBD2	TRBJ2-5	.	TRBV28	TGTGCCAGCAGTTTAACTGGCGGGGGGGGCTTCGTGGAGACCCAGTACTTC	CASSLTGGGGFVETQYF
TRBD1	TRBJ1-2	.	TRBV5-1	TGCGCCAGCAGCCCTATTACGGGACAGGGTGATAATGGCTACACCTTC	CASSPITGQGDNGYTF
TRBD2	TRBJ2-7	.	TRBV11-1	TGTGCCAGCAGCTTAGATACTAGCGGCGTCTACGAGCAGTACTTC	CASSLDTSGVYEQYF
TRBD1	TRBJ2-7	.	TRBV6-1	TGTGCCAGCAGTGAATCCGGGACAGGGGTCAAGCAGTACTTC	CASSESGTGVKQYF
TRBD1	TRBJ2-7	.	TRBV28	TGTGCCAGCAGTTCCCTGGGACAGGGAGTGTACGAGCAGTACTTC	CASSSLGQGVYEQYF
.	TRBJ2-1	.	TRBV28	TGTGCCAGCGCCACCGGACACCACCCGTACAATGAGCAGTTCTTC	CASATGHHPYNEQFF
TRBD1	TRBJ1-5	many	TRBV23-1	TGCGCCAGCAGCCAGGGACAGCCACAGCCCCAGCATTTT	CASSQGQPQPQHF
TRBD2	TRBJ2-1	.	TRBV29-1	TGCAGCCTACGGATAGCGGGAGACTACAATGAGCAGTTCTTC	CSLRIAGDYNEQFF
TRBD1	TRBJ2-3	.	TRBV6-1	TGTGCCAGCAGTGATGGGACAGCTAGTAGCACAGATACGCAGTATTTT	CASSDGTASSTDTQYF
.	TRBJ2-7	.	TRBV28	TGTGCCAGCAGTTCTCAGTCGAGGGAGCAGTACTTC	CASSSQSREQYF
TRBD1	TRBJ1-2	.	TRBV27	TGTGCCAGCAGCTGGGACAGGGGTGTCGCTGGCTACACCTTC	CASSWDRGVAGYTF
.	TRBJ2-7	.	TRBV27	TGTGCCAGCAGTTCCCCCGACAGCACCTACGAGCAGTACTTC	CASSSPDSTYEQYF
.	TRBJ2-2	.	TRBV7-3	TGTGCCAGCAGCTTGAGTCCCGTGACCGGGGAGCTGTTTTTT	CASSLSPVTGELFF
.	TRBJ2-5	.	TRBV18	TGTGCCAGCTCACCAAAACGGGGAGAGACCCAGTACTTC	CASSPKRGETQYF
.	TRBJ2-2	.	TRBV6-1	TGTGCCCTCTCCACAGGCCGGATCTCGGGCGGGGAGCTGTTTTTT	CALSTGRISGGELFF
.	TRBJ2-3	.	TRBV5-1	TGCGCCAGCAGCTTGGGGGAAGGGAGTGTGGATACGCAGTATTTT	CASSLGEGSVDTQYF
TRBD1	TRBJ2-7	once	TRBV7-2	TGTGCCAGCAGCCTAGACAGGGCCGAGCAGTACTTC	CASSLDRAEQYF
.	TRBJ2-6	.	TRBV15	TGTGCCACCAGCACCAGGACGGGGAGTTCTTGGGGGGCCAACGTCCTGACTTTC	CATSTRTGSSWGANVLTF
.	TRBJ2-1	.	TRBV6-4	TGTGCCAGCAGTGAGGACAGCTCCTACAATGAGCAGTTCTTC	CASSEDSSYNEQFF
.	TRBJ2-7	.	TRBV5-6	TGTGCCAGCAGCTTTCGGGGGTTGCTCCAGGACGAGCAGTACTTC	CASSFRGLLQDEQYF
.	TRBJ2-7	.	TRBV10-2	TGCGCCAGCAGAGTAGGCGGGTTGGGCTACGAGCAGTACTTC	CASRVGGLGYEQYF
TRBD2	TRBJ2-7	.	TRBV7-2	TGTGCCAGCAGCTTAAACTTCCGGCTAGCGGGAGGCTCATCCTACGAGCAGTACTTC	CASSLNFRLAGGSSYEQYF
.	TRBJ2-3	.	TRBV19	TGTGCCAGTAGTATAGCCCACACAGATACGCAGTATTTT	CASSIAHTDTQYF
.	TRBJ1-1	.	TRBV27	TGTGCCAGCAGCGTGTCTCAGGGCTTAATCCCTGAAGCTTTCTTT	CASSVSQGLIPEAFF
.	TRBJ1-5	.	TRBV4-1	TGCGCCAGCAGCCAACGTGCCGACAGCTTTCAGCCCCAGCATTTT	CASSQRADSFQPQHF
TRBD1	TRBJ2-2	.	TRBV4-3	TGCGCCAGCAGGGGTACCGGGACAGGGATCACCGGGGAGCTGTTTTTT	CASRGTGTGITGELFF
TRBD2	TRBJ2-1	few	TRBV10-2	TGCGCCAGCAGACAGGCGGGGGTTGATGAGCAGTTCTTC	CASRQAGVDEQFF
.	TRBJ2-5	.	TRBV2	TGTGCCAGCAGTGAAGCAGGTCGGTCAGGTCGGGAGACCCAGTACTTC	CASSEAGRSGRETQYF
.	TRBJ1-5	once	TRBV28	TGTGCCAGCAGTAGGAAACTCAGGGCCCAGCATTTT	CASSRKLRAQHF
TRBD2	TRBJ2-7	.	TRBV2	TGTGCCAGCAGTCGACTAGCTTCCTACGAGCAGTACTTC	CASSRLASYEQYF
.	TRBJ2-2	.	TRBV5-6	TGTGCCAGCAGCTCCACAAACACCGGGGAGCTGTTTTTT	CASSSTNTGELFF
TRBD2	TRBJ2-1	.	TRBV25-1	TGTGCCAGCAGTGCCTTAACTAGCGGAGGATGGGATGAGCAGTTCTTC	CASSALTSGGWDEQFF
TRBD2	TRBJ2-1	.	TRBV4-3	TGCGCCAGCAGCCAACGTACTAGCGACTTGGATGAGCAGTTCTTC	CASSQRTSDLDEQFF
TRBD2	TRBJ2-7	.	TRBV27	TGTGCCAGCAGTTTAAAAGCGGGAGTCTACGAGCAGTACTTC	CASSLKAGVYEQYF
.	TRBJ2-7	.	TRBV20-1	TGCAGTGCTAGTCATCCCTACGAGCAGTACTTC	CSASHPYEQYF
TRBD2	TRBJ2-4	once	TRBV4-2	TGTGCCAGCAGCCAAGGACTAGCGGGAGAGGGGGACATTCAGTACTTC	CASSQGLAGEGDIQYF
.	TRBJ1-1	.	TRBV29-1	TGCAGCGGGACCAGGGTTCGCAACACTGAAGCTTTCTTT	CSGTRVRNTEAFF